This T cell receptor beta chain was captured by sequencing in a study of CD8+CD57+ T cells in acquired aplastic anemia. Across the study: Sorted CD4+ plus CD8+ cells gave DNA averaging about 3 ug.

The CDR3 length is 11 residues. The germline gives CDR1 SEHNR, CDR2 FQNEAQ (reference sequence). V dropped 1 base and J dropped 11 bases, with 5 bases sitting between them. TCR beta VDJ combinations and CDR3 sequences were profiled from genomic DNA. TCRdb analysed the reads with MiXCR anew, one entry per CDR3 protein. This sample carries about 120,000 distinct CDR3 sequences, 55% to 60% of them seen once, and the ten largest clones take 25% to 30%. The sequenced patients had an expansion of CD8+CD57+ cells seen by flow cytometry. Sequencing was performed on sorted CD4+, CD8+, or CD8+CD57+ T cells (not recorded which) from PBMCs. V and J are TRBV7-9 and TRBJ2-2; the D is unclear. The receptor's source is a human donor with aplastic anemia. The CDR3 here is CASSLGAELFF. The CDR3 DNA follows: TGTGCCAGCAGCTTAGGGGCCGAGCTGTTTTTT.